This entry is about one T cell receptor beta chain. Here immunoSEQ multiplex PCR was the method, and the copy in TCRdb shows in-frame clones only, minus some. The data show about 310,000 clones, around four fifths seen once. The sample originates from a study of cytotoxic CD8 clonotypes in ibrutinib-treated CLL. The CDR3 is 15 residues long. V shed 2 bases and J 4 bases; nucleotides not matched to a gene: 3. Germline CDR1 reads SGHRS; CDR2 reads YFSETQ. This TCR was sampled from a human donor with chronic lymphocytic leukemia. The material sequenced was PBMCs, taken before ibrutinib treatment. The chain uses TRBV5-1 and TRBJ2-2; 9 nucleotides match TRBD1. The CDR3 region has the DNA TGCGCCAGCAGCTTAAACAGGGGGCGCACCGGGGAGCTGTTTTTT. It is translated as CASSLNRGRTGELFF.